A selection of T cell receptor beta chains follows, all from one sample in a study of blood T cell repertoires in COVID-19. The repertoire was sequenced with immunoSEQ multiplex PCR; TCRdb's copy has only in-frame clones and lacks some. Among 150,000 to 200,000 clones listed, approximately 78% were seen once. Input material: peripheral blood. These receptors were obtained from a human donor in a cohort sampled during active COVID-19. Both conserved end residues are part of each CDR3. A D gene is named only where the DNA matches it firmly. Some rows mark clone size as missing; the rest say once, few, many or name a class of expanded clone.

cdr3_aa: CASSLEAGLIMGTIYF; cdr3_nt: TGCGCCAGCAGCTTGGAGGCAGGGCTGATAATGGGCACCATATATTTT; v_call: TRBV5-1; clone_size: -; j_call: TRBJ1-3; d_call: -
cdr3_aa: CAWSPFPGTLSYGYTF; cdr3_nt: TGTGCCTGGAGTCCATTTCCCGGGACTCTCTCCTATGGCTACACCTTC; v_call: TRBV30; clone_size: -; j_call: TRBJ1-2; d_call: -
cdr3_aa: CASRIAGDKDTQYF; cdr3_nt: TGTGCCAGCAGAATAGCGGGGGATAAAGATACGCAGTATTTT; v_call: TRBV2; clone_size: -; j_call: TRBJ2-3; d_call: TRBD2
cdr3_aa: CASSPTRAGQDTQYF; cdr3_nt: TGCGCCAGCAGCCCGACCCGGGCAGGGCAAGATACGCAGTATTTT; v_call: TRBV5-1; clone_size: few; j_call: TRBJ2-3; d_call: -
cdr3_aa: CASRGGLGNTEAFF; cdr3_nt: TGTGCCAGCAGGGGGGGGCTTGGGAACACTGAAGCTTTCTTT; v_call: TRBV27; clone_size: few; j_call: TRBJ1-1; d_call: -
cdr3_aa: CASSLREIFQETQYF; cdr3_nt: TGTGCCAGCAGCTTACGGGAGATTTTCCAAGAGACCCAGTACTTC; v_call: TRBV7-9; clone_size: -; j_call: TRBJ2-5; d_call: -
cdr3_aa: CASSWTGLNQPQHF; cdr3_nt: TGTGCCAGCAGCTGGACAGGGCTCAATCAGCCCCAGCATTTT; v_call: TRBV7-2; clone_size: -; j_call: TRBJ1-5; d_call: TRBD1
cdr3_aa: CASSQAGVGNSPLHF; cdr3_nt: TGTGCCAGTAGCCAAGCTGGAGTAGGTAATTCACCCCTCCACTTT; v_call: TRBV19; clone_size: -; j_call: TRBJ1-6; d_call: -
cdr3_aa: CAWNPGTEAFF; cdr3_nt: TGTGCCTGGAACCCCGGGACTGAAGCTTTCTTT; v_call: TRBV30; clone_size: once; j_call: TRBJ1-1; d_call: -
cdr3_aa: CASSQDLPTASTDTQYF; cdr3_nt: TGCGCCAGCAGCCAAGATCTCCCGACAGCTAGCACAGATACGCAGTATTTT; v_call: TRBV4-3; clone_size: -; j_call: TRBJ2-3; d_call: -
cdr3_aa: CASHGLAGAYEQYF; cdr3_nt: TGTGCCAGTCACGGACTAGCGGGAGCCTACGAGCAGTACTTC; v_call: TRBV7-9; clone_size: -; j_call: TRBJ2-7; d_call: TRBD2
cdr3_aa: CASSLNANDRAWNSPLHF; cdr3_nt: TGTGCCAGCAGCTTAAATGCGAACGACAGGGCGTGGAATTCACCCCTCCACTTT; v_call: TRBV7-6; clone_size: -; j_call: TRBJ1-6; d_call: TRBD1
cdr3_aa: CSASLTGQISTDTQYF; cdr3_nt: TGCAGTGCTAGTTTGACAGGACAAATTAGCACAGATACGCAGTATTTT; v_call: TRBV20-1; clone_size: -; j_call: TRBJ2-3; d_call: -
cdr3_aa: CASSPSSSTDTQYF; cdr3_nt: TGCGCCAGCAGCCCCTCTTCTAGCACAGATACGCAGTATTTT; v_call: TRBV4-3; clone_size: -; j_call: TRBJ2-3; d_call: -
cdr3_aa: CASSRLPPRLAGAAETQYF; cdr3_nt: TGTGCTAGCAGCCGATTACCGCCTAGGCTAGCGGGAGCGGCAGAGACCCAGTACTTC; v_call: TRBV7-7; clone_size: many; j_call: TRBJ2-5; d_call: TRBD2
cdr3_aa: CASSQDSTNQYEQYF; cdr3_nt: TGCGCCAGCAGCCAAGATAGCACAAACCAATACGAGCAGTACTTC; v_call: TRBV4-3; clone_size: -; j_call: TRBJ2-7; d_call: -
cdr3_aa: CATSGTSGRPTGELFF; cdr3_nt: TGTGCCACCAGCGGGACTAGCGGGAGACCCACCGGGGAGCTGTTTTTT; v_call: TRBV15; clone_size: -; j_call: TRBJ2-2; d_call: TRBD2
cdr3_aa: CAIRSQGNTEAFF; cdr3_nt: TGTGCCATCAGGAGTCAGGGGAACACTGAAGCTTTCTTT; v_call: TRBV10-3; clone_size: few; j_call: TRBJ1-1; d_call: -
cdr3_aa: CASKSAGRLVEDTQYF; cdr3_nt: TGTGCCAGTAAGTCGGCGGGCAGGCTAGTTGAAGATACGCAGTATTTT; v_call: TRBV19; clone_size: -; j_call: TRBJ2-3; d_call: -
cdr3_aa: CASITSPRAVHNEQFF; cdr3_nt: TGTGCCAGCATAACTAGCCCCAGGGCAGTTCACAATGAGCAGTTCTTC; v_call: TRBV2; clone_size: -; j_call: TRBJ2-1; d_call: -
cdr3_aa: CASSLTSGSGTDTQYF; cdr3_nt: TGTGCCAGCAGCCTGACTAGCGGGAGTGGCACAGATACGCAGTATTTT; v_call: TRBV27; clone_size: once; j_call: TRBJ2-3; d_call: TRBD2
cdr3_aa: CASSGGSGNSPLHF; cdr3_nt: TGTGCCAGCAGCGGTGGAAGCGGGAATTCACCCCTCCACTTT; v_call: TRBV9; clone_size: -; j_call: TRBJ1-6; d_call: -